This T cell receptor beta chain stems from a study of cytomegalovirus exposure and HLA in healthy donors listed by TCRdb under 2017. Study-level background: In an earlier analysis of roughly 500 of the donors, around 290 Gb of sequence data and about 110 million unique TCR beta sequences from about 179 million T cells were reported. Both class I and class II loci were covered by HLA typing, at four-digit resolution. In addition to the first cohort of 666 subjects, a separate validation cohort of 130 or so different subjects was used. The number of typed donors differed by locus: about 620-640 for A, B, C, DRB1 and DQB1; approximately 520 for DQA1; 606 for DPA1; and about 450 for DPB1. All discovery cohort repertoires had been generated on a single sequencing platform. The study aimed to test whether signatures of past pathogen exposure could be identified by cataloging public T cell receptors. Among the roughly 400 genotyped donors, roughly 80% belonged to the genetic ancestry cluster associated with self-reported Caucasian donors. To study patterns of TCR occurrence, a later analysis re-analyzed previously published TCR beta repertoires from around 670 donors and added high-resolution HLA genotyping. A later genetic analysis took genome-wide SNP genotypes for about 60% of the roughly 670 donors and used that subset as a discovery cohort. Donor age, sex, ethnicity and CMV serostatus were compiled alongside the repertoire data. Roughly 290 gigabases of sequencing data and approximately 91 million unique TCR sequences made up an early release that covered some 640 HLA-typed donors. An earlier analysis of around 540 of the donors applied high-throughput TCR beta sequencing to assess whether each TCR beta V gene segment acted as functional or pseudogenic. Rather than drawing on any new phenotypic data, the later analysis identified candidate immune exposures from TCR beta sequences and the way those sequences occurred across donors. High-throughput TCR immunosequencing, statistical association of individual TCRs with disease status, and machine learning were combined to predict cytomegalovirus infection status. Among around 400 genotyped donors of the cohort, an average of roughly 230,000 unique TCR beta nucleotide sequences was sequenced per donor, of which 15% to 20% were non-productive. The study profiled the T cell repertoires of some 610 subjects by immunosequencing and related them to cytomegalovirus serostatus. Four or five DR-DQ haplotypes were handled as single units for association and clustering, since linkage in the cohort was strong. General findings and caveats noted by the study authors: A few of the identified cytomegalovirus-associated TCR beta chains were confirmed in vitro to be specific for cytomegalovirus antigens. Most TCR sequences were observed very rarely across donors, whereas some public TCRs were present in many individuals. The presence/absence analyses assumed that sequencing depth was roughly uniform across donors, and that assumption may not be true. The cohort was sequenced for TCR beta chains only, and without alpha or paired-chain data the features that could be detected were limited. Because the 87-base-pair reads could not distinguish some IMGT-functional V segments, including TRBV6-2 and TRBV6-3, those segments were excluded. A group of highly shared sequence variants was considered likely to be a technical artifact of the sequencing pipeline. Broadly in line with IMGT annotations, most TCR beta V segments showed up in productive rearrangements about 87% or about 30% of the time in an earlier analysis of several hundred of the donors. The authors suggested that the approach could potentially be generalized to other disease states and immunological phenotypes. A later analysis reported that several top co-occurrence clusters appeared linked to parvovirus B19, influenza, CMV and Epstein-Barr virus. When HLA alleles, especially DR and DQ, strongly co-occurred, TCR associations were difficult to assign to individual alleles. A later genetic analysis associated a missense DCLRE1C variant with V-gene and J-gene trimming of TCR beta chains, and an independent cohort replicated the association. A further reported finding was that TCR beta sequences accurately predicted the HLA-A and HLA-B alleles for most subjects in the first cohort. In a later analysis, most CMV-associated TCR beta chains were found to appear HLA-restricted, with HLA associations seemingly driven largely by CMV exposure. About 15 rarely observed V segments, including chromosome 9 orphons, were excluded from the earlier analysis of several hundred of the donors because counts were too low. Cytomegalovirus status was reported to be diagnosed by the classifier with high specificity and sensitivity in both the original and validation cohorts. In a later analysis, HLA-associated TCR beta chains showed more clonal expansion and lower generation probabilities than non-associated chains that were equally common. Because HLA typing was unavailable for some donors at each locus, only the typed subset was used in association tests. At a false discovery rate of 0.05, a later analysis linked roughly 17,000 TCR beta sequences to specific HLA alleles. In a later analysis, TCR association rates were found to vary across HLA loci, with the most associated TCRs seen for DRB1 alleles and the fewest for HLA-C alleles. According to a later genetic analysis, donors in an Asian-associated ancestry cluster had fewer N-insertions in productive TCRs than the approximately 630-donor mean. For the cohort, immune exposure information was limited to CMV serostatus. Correlated functional status among segregating V segments might reflect linkage disequilibrium, but an unknown experimental factor could not be ruled out. The study listed 150 to 200 TCR beta chains as associated with cytomegalovirus.

The table lists this clone with a few counts. Its antigen has not been determined. No base-level quality is on record; no much larger clone is a single base apart. Library preparation used the immunoSEQ multiplex PCR assay. The multiplex PCR relied on a mix of 60 forward primers for TCR Vbeta segments and 13 reverse primers for TCR Jbeta segments. Amplification of the CDR3 region of rearranged TCR beta genes was performed with a multiplex PCR assay on genomic DNA. The Illumina HiSeq System was used to sequence the amplified TCR beta libraries as 87-base-pair reads. The study's processing was this. A later analysis counted some 80 million unique TCR beta chains across the 690 or so repertoires, and some 11 million of these chains were shared by at least two donors. Raw reads were error-corrected and collapsed into unique sequences by a nearest-neighbor algorithm in which closely related sequences were merged to remove PCR and sequencing errors. CDR3 sequences were aligned to IMGT reference sequences to assign V, D and J gene segments. For a sequence to be retained, at least a six-nucleotide match to both a V gene segment and a J gene segment was required. Rearrangements were called productive when the CDR3 lacked stop codons and stayed in frame with V and J; all others were non-productive. CDR3 was defined by IMGT convention, running from the second conserved V-encoded cysteine to the conserved J-encoded phenylalanine. Sequences without an unambiguous match to a single V gene segment were excluded from the earlier analysis of approximately 600 of the donors. In an earlier analysis of around 590 of the donors, a V segment was called functional when productive rearrangements were above 56.7%, and segregating when the standard deviation between donors exceeded 5%. A statistical classification framework was built to diagnose cytomegalovirus status from the catalog of TCR beta chain sequences. V and J gene assignment, in a later analysis, came from comparing TCR nucleotide sequences with IMGT/GENE-DB human TR gene sequences. Using the TCRdist pipeline, a later analysis assigned CDR3 sequences along with most-parsimonious VDJ recombination scenarios. In a later analysis, every TCR beta chain was defined by the combination of its CDR3 amino acid sequence and its V-gene family, and reads without a unique V-gene family were dropped. In a later analysis, 450 to 600 highly shared, low-generation-probability nucleotide sequences were removed to address suspected cross-contamination and a sequencing artifact. A later analysis calculated a clonal expansion index for each public chain from normalized within-repertoire ranks of inferred template counts. A later analysis computed generation probabilities with a VDJ recombination model fitted to out-of-frame rearrangements, and checked the results against IGoR. In a later analysis, TCR-TCR, TCR-HLA and TCR-CMV co-occurrence was scored with hypergeometric tests, and a repertoire-size bias correction was applied to TCR pairs. In a later analysis, false discovery rates were estimated by permuting HLA or CMV assignments 20 times. In a later analysis, co-occurring TCRs were grouped using DBSCAN, with TCRdist sequence similarity added in when clustering inside HLA-allele-positive subsets. Repertoires with fewer than 30,000 or more than 120,000 public chains were left out of co-occurrence clustering, as were about five repertoires with anomalous nucleotide sharing. TCRdb re-hosts the immuneACCESS table, in-frame sequences only. Its copies lack some clones; in the studies checked, an unresolved V gene accounts for under half of them, and the cause for the rest is not known. V and J calls and clone size are as listed in that table; D and trimming were resolved from the DNA. The sample table records roughly 92,000 clones; 6.5% to 8% of these occur just once. The top ten clonotypes cover about 2.3% of the sample.

The junction carries 11 bases between V and J, which are trimmed by 5 bases and 5 bases respectively. From the cysteine through the phenylalanine, the CDR3 covers 13 amino acids. The CDR3 DNA has 39 bases and is translated from base 1. Taken from the germline V gene (reference sequence), the CDR1 and CDR2 loops are SEHNR and FQNEAQ. In total, 666 healthy bone marrow donors made up the cohort. Cohort members were all nominally healthy when sampled, although unrecorded immune exposures were likely present. The donor was CMV seronegative and was included in the group of a few hundred seronegative cohort members. Each donor provided a peripheral blood sample, and peripheral blood mononuclear cells were used for TCR beta sequencing. The Qiagen DNeasy Blood Extraction Kit was used to extract genomic DNA from the blood cell samples.

The sequence joins TRBV7-9 to TRBJ2-3, with a weak D call of TRBD2 (5 bases match). The sequencing input was PBMCs. This clonotype originated in a man over 45 in good health and CMV-seronegative. At the DNA level, the sequence is TGTGCCAGCAGCAGCGGTGCAGGAGATACGCAGTATTTT. It encodes CASSSGAGDTQYF.